Listed below are T cell receptor beta chains from one sample, sequenced in a study of human T cells and chemical hapten exposure. TCRdb reanalysed the RACE reads using MiXCR and keeps one entry per CDR3 protein. The sample shows over 300,000 distinct CDR3 sequences, 5.1% of them seen only once. The sequencing here drew on whole blood, taken in connection with sensitization to the hapten diphenylcyclopropenone (DPC). These receptors were collected from a woman between 45 and 65 years old with alopecia areata. Some clones in this sample may be carry-over from other donors' samples. Both conserved end residues are part of each CDR3. D genes are given only for firm matches. Clone size is stated in some rows and not others, as once, few, many or a class when expanded.

TGTGCCAGCAGAAAAGGGGGTGCTAGCGGGGACAATGAGCAGTTCTTC	CASRKGGASGDNEQFF	TRBD2	many	TRBV7-2	TRBJ2-1
TGTGCCAGCCTCGCAAGGGGCTACACTGAAGCTTTCTTT	CASLARGYTEAFF	NA	NA	TRBV27	TRBJ1-1
TGTGCCACCAGTGATGGAGGCAGGAGCTATGGCTACACCTTC	CATSDGGRSYGYTF	NA	few	TRBV24-1	TRBJ1-2
TGTGCCAGCAGTCCCCAGGATAACTATGGCTACACCTTC	CASSPQDNYGYTF	NA	many	TRBV12-3/TRBV12-4	TRBJ1-2
TGCAGCGTTCTGTATCCGTCCGACGAGCAGTACTTC	CSVLYPSDEQYF	NA	many	TRBV29-1	TRBJ2-7
TGTGCCAGCAGTGAAGGGCAGGGGGTATTTTTTTGGTATGGCTACACCTTC	CASSEGQGVFFWYGYTF	TRBD1	NA	TRBV2	TRBJ1-2
TGTGCCAGCAGCTCCGGGAGCTCCTACAATGAGCAGTTCTTC	CASSSGSSYNEQFF	NA	many	TRBV5-6	TRBJ2-1
TGCGCCAGCAGCTTGGACTCGGGAGGCCGCACAGATACGCAGTATTTT	CASSLDSGGRTDTQYF	TRBD2	many	TRBV5-1	TRBJ2-3
TGTGCCACCAGTGATTTACGGGAGACCCAGTACTTC	CATSDLRETQYF	NA	few	TRBV24-1	TRBJ2-5
TGTGCCAGCAGCCCACCCAGGGGCGGGGGGGTGCAAGAGACCCAGTACTTC	CASSPPRGGGVQETQYF	TRBD2	NA	TRBV7-2	TRBJ2-5
TGCAGTGCTAGAGATGAACGAGGGGGCATTGATCAGCCCCAGCATTTT	CSARDERGGIDQPQHF	TRBD1	few	TRBV20-1	TRBJ1-5
TGTGCCAGCACCCCCGCAGGAGTCGGGGGGACTCCAGATACGCAGTATTTT	CASTPAGVGGTPDTQYF	TRBD2	many	TRBV28	TRBJ2-3
TGTGCCAGCAGCTTGGGGCCAAGTATACATTTT	CASSLGPSIHF	NA	many	TRBV5-4	TRBJ2-3
TGTGCCAGCAGCTTACCCGGGACAGTTTACAATGAGCAGTTCTTC	CASSLPGTVYNEQFF	TRBD1	NA	TRBV7-9	TRBJ2-1
TGTGCCAGCAGTTTATTCCCCCTGAGGGGGAGGGCCTACGAGCAGTACTTC	CASSLFPLRGRAYEQYF	NA	many	TRBV27	TRBJ2-7
TGTGCCAGCAGGCAGGGCGGAATCAACGAGCAGTACTTC	CASRQGGINEQYF	NA	NA	TRBV12-3/TRBV12-4	TRBJ2-7
TGTGCCAGCAGCCAAGCTTTCTTT	CASSQAFF	NA	NA	TRBV3-1	TRBJ1-1
TGTGCCAGCAGCTTGGAGCCGGAACTCTCAAACACCATATATTTT	CASSLEPELSNTIYF	NA	NA	TRBV5-4	TRBJ1-3
TGTGCCAGCAGTTCAAGGACCGACTACGAGCAGTACTTC	CASSSRTDYEQYF	NA	many	TRBV27	TRBJ2-7
TGTGCCAGCAGCCCGACCGGACAGGGGGAGCCTGGCTACACCTTC	CASSPTGQGEPGYTF	TRBD1	few	TRBV28	TRBJ1-2
TGTGCCAGCAGGGCTGACAGTGCCCTGCAGTACTTC	CASRADSALQYF	NA	many	TRBV2	TRBJ2-7
TGCAGCGTTGGGACTAGCGGGGAGGTAGATACGCAGTATTTT	CSVGTSGEVDTQYF	TRBD2	NA	TRBV29-1	TRBJ2-3
TGCAGTGCTAGAGAATCAGGGTTGGATCAGCCCCAGCATTTT	CSARESGLDQPQHF	NA	many	TRBV20-1	TRBJ1-5
TGTGCCAGCAGCCAACCCTGGACAGGGCCAGGCGGGGAGCTGTTTTTT	CASSQPWTGPGGELFF	TRBD1	once	TRBV3-1	TRBJ2-2
TGTGCCAGCAGCTTTGGGACTAGCCGGTCCGGGGAGCTGTTTTTT	CASSFGTSRSGELFF	TRBD2	many	TRBV3-1	TRBJ2-2
TGTGCCAGCAGTCCCAAGCAGGGCGCAGAGTCGCATTTT	CASSPKQGAESHF	NA	NA	TRBV6-6	TRBJ1-5
TGCAGTGCCAACCGGGACAGCTACGAGCAGTACTTC	CSANRDSYEQYF	TRBD1	many	TRBV20-1	TRBJ2-7
TGTGCCAGCAGCCCCCACCTAAGCTCCGGGGCTGAGCAGTTCTTC	CASSPHLSSGAEQFF	NA	many	TRBV6-2/TRBV6-3	TRBJ2-1
TGCAGCGGGGGACAGCACAACCAAGAAGCTTTCTTT	CSGGQHNQEAFF	TRBD1	many	TRBV29-1	TRBJ1-1
TGCAGCGTTGAAAGGGCGGACTCTGGGGCCAACGTCCTGACTTTC	CSVERADSGANVLTF	NA	NA	TRBV29-1	TRBJ2-6
TGTGCCAGCACTGACAGCCAAGAGACCCAGTACTTC	CASTDSQETQYF	NA	few	TRBV6-2/TRBV6-3	TRBJ2-5
TGCAGCGTTGAATACCGGTCACGTGTTCAGTATTTC	CSVEYRSRVQYF	NA	NA	TRBV29-1	TRBJ2-7
TGTGCCAGCAGCCCCTTGGGGCTACCCTCCTACGAGCAGTACTTC	CASSPLGLPSYEQYF	NA	NA	TRBV9	TRBJ2-7
TGTGCCAGCAGCTTAGCAGGGGCGAGCACAGATACGCAGTATTTT	CASSLAGASTDTQYF	NA	many	TRBV5-1	TRBJ2-3
TGTGCCAGCATGTCGGAGGGGGCAACTAATGAAAAACTGTTTTTT	CASMSEGATNEKLFF	NA	many	TRBV2	TRBJ1-4
TGTGCCAGCAGGTACAGGGAGGGACCTGAAAAACTGTTTTTT	CASRYREGPEKLFF	NA	NA	TRBV28	TRBJ1-4
TGTGCCAGCAGCCCCAGGTCAGGAGAGACCCAGTACTTC	CASSPRSGETQYF	NA	many	TRBV7-2	TRBJ2-5
TGTGCCAGCAGCTTGATGACAGGGAAAGGTTACGAGCAGTACTTC	CASSLMTGKGYEQYF	TRBD1	NA	TRBV5-5	TRBJ2-7
TGTGCCAGCAGCTCGGGACTAGCGGGGGGAACGTACCAAGAGACCCAGTACTTC	CASSSGLAGGTYQETQYF	TRBD2	many	TRBV7-2	TRBJ2-5
TGTGCCAGTTGGGGCCGGGGATCCTACAATGAGCAGTTCTTC	CASWGRGSYNEQFF	NA	many	TRBV19	TRBJ2-1
TGTGCTAGTGGCCCTGACAGGGGCGACCCACATACGCAGTATTTT	CASGPDRGDPHTQYF	TRBD1	many	TRBV12-5	TRBJ2-3
TGTGCCAGCAGGTCACCGGCCGTTAACTATGGCTACACCTTC	CASRSPAVNYGYTF	NA	many	TRBV12-3/TRBV12-4	TRBJ1-2
TGTGCCAGCAGCCCGTCGACTAGCGGGTTAGCAGATACGCAGTATTTT	CASSPSTSGLADTQYF	TRBD2	NA	TRBV7-2	TRBJ2-3
TGTGCCAGCAGTTACTCGAGACTAGCGGGGGCCGGGGAGCTGTTTTTT	CASSYSRLAGAGELFF	TRBD2	few	TRBV6-5	TRBJ2-2
TGTGCCAGCAGCTTAGAACTGGGGAGGGTAGCGGGAGGCCACAATGAGCAGTTCTTC	CASSLELGRVAGGHNEQFF	TRBD2	NA	TRBV7-9	TRBJ2-1
TGTGCCTCCAGTGGTACCCCTGGGATCTACGAGCAGTACTTC	CASSGTPGIYEQYF	NA	many	TRBV12-3/TRBV12-4	TRBJ2-7
TGTGCCAGCAGTTTAAGCTCGACGCCAACAGATACGCAGTATTTT	CASSLSSTPTDTQYF	NA	NA	TRBV12-3/TRBV12-4	TRBJ2-3
TGTGCCAGCAACCCTGGGACAGGGGACGAGCAGTACTTC	CASNPGTGDEQYF	TRBD1	many	TRBV9	TRBJ2-7
TGTGCCGCTGGGAAGGGCTGGGCTTTCTTT	CAAGKGWAFF	NA	few	TRBV6-4	TRBJ1-1
TGTGCCAGCAGCAGTACGGGACTAATGGGTGAGCAGTTCTTC	CASSSTGLMGEQFF	TRBD2	NA	TRBV28	TRBJ2-1
TGTGCCAGCAGTTTTTGGGGGAAGGGGAACACCGGGGAGCTGTTTTTT	CASSFWGKGNTGELFF	NA	once	TRBV27	TRBJ2-2
TGTGCCAGCAGCTCTAACAGGGGGGATGGCTACACCTTC	CASSSNRGDGYTF	TRBD1	NA	TRBV7-9	TRBJ1-2
TGTGCCAGCAGCCAAGGGGTCGGGGGCTACGAGCAGTACTTC	CASSQGVGGYEQYF	NA	few	TRBV14	TRBJ2-7
TGTGCCAGCGGACGGGGCGGCGGTACGCAGTATTTT	CASGRGGGTQYF	NA	few	TRBV12-3/TRBV12-4	TRBJ2-3
TGTGCCACCAGCAGATTCCCTAGACGGCAGGGGGGAACTAATGAAAAACTGTTTTTT	CATSRFPRRQGGTNEKLFF	TRBD1	many	TRBV15	TRBJ1-4